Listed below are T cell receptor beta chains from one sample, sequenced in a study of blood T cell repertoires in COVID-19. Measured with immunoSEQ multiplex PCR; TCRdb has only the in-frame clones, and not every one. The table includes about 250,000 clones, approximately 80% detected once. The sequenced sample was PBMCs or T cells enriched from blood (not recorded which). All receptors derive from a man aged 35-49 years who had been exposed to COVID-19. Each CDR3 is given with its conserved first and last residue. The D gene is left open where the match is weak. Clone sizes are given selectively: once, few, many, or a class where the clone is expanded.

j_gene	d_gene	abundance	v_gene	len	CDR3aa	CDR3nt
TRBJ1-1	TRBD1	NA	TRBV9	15	CASSVTPDRGAEAFF	TGTGCCAGCAGCGTGACCCCGGACAGGGGAGCTGAAGCTTTCTTT
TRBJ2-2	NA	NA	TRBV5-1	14	CASSLMVQTGELFF	TGCGCCAGCAGCTTAATGGTACAGACCGGGGAGCTGTTTTTT
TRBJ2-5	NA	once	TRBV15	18	CATSRDPVLLLAQETQYF	TGTGCCACCAGCAGAGATCCGGTACTTCTCCTAGCCCAAGAGACCCAGTACTTC
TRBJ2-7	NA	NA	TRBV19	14	CASSPPPSPHEQYF	TGTGCCAGTAGCCCCCCCCCTAGTCCGCACGAGCAGTACTTC
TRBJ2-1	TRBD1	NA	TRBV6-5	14	CAGEGAQTYNEQFF	TGTGCCGGCGAGGGGGCCCAAACCTACAATGAGCAGTTCTTC
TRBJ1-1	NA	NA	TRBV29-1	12	CSVGGMNTEAFF	TGCAGCGTAGGGGGAATGAACACTGAAGCTTTCTTT
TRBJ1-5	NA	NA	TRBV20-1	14	CSAGGKASNQPQHF	TGCAGTGCTGGTGGGAAAGCGAGCAATCAGCCCCAGCATTTT
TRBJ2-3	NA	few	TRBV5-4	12	CASSPNWDTQYF	TGTGCCAGCAGCCCGAACTGGGATACGCAGTATTTT
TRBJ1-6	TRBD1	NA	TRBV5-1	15	CASSPGTADNSPLHF	TGCGCCAGCAGCCCGGGGACAGCTGATAATTCACCCCTCCACTTT
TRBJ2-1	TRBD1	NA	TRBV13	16	CASSFLPGQGHNEQFF	TGTGCCAGCAGCTTTCTCCCGGGACAGGGCCACAATGAGCAGTTCTTC
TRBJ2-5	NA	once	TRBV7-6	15	CASSPLRGVQETQYF	TGTGCCAGCAGCCCACTCCGAGGTGTCCAAGAGACCCAGTACTTC
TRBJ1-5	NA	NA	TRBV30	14	CAWSSTGRGQPQHF	TGTGCCTGGAGTAGCACAGGTCGAGGTCAGCCCCAGCATTTT
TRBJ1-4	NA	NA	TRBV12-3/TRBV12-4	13	CASSFRGGEKLFF	TGTGCCAGCAGTTTTAGGGGAGGTGAAAAACTGTTTTTT
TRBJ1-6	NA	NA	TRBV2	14	CASTTYREHSPLHF	TGTGCCAGTACAACTTACAGGGAACATTCACCCCTCCACTTT
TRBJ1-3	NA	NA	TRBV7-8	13	CASRRQSENTIYF	TGTGCCAGCAGACGACAGAGCGAAAACACCATATATTTT
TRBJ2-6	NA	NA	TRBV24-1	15	CATSVSEAGANVLTF	TGTGCCACCAGCGTTTCTGAGGCAGGGGCCAACGTCCTGACTTTC
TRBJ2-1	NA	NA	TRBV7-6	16	CASSPKTGRSGGEQFF	TGTGCCAGCAGCCCGAAGACAGGGAGGTCCGGGGGCGAGCAGTTCTTC
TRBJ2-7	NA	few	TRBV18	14	CASSPPGSSYEQYF	TGTGCCAGCTCACCTCCGGGGAGCTCCTACGAGCAGTACTTC
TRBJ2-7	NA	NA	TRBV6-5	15	CASSPMGLTAYEQYF	TGTGCCAGCAGTCCCATGGGGCTTACTGCCTACGAGCAGTACTTC
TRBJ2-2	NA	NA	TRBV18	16	CASSPRRVQNTGELFF	TGTGCCAGCTCACCAAGGAGGGTGCAGAACACCGGGGAGCTGTTTTTT
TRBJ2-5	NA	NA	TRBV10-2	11	CASSDRETQYF	TGCGCCAGCAGTGACCGAGAGACCCAGTACTTC
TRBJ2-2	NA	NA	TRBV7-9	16	CASSLAVSQGPGELFF	TGTGCCAGCAGCTTAGCAGTCTCCCAGGGTCCCGGGGAGCTGTTTTTT
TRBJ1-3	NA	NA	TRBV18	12	CASSRALDTIYF	TGTGCCAGCTCACGAGCGTTGGACACCATATATTTT
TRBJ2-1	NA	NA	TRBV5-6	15	CASSLLRGSYNEQFF	TGTGCCAGCAGCTTATTAAGGGGCTCCTACAATGAGCAGTTCTTC
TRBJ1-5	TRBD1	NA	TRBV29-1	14	CSVRTGRGNQPQHF	TGCAGCGTTAGGACAGGGAGGGGCAATCAGCCCCAGCATTTT
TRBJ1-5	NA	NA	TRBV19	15	CASSMGRGGHQPQHF	TGTGCCAGTAGTATGGGCAGGGGTGGGCATCAGCCCCAGCATTTT
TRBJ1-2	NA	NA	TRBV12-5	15	CASGLWAAKSYGYTF	TGTGCTAGTGGTTTGTGGGCAGCAAAGTCTTATGGCTACACCTTC
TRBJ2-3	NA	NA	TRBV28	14	CASSVTGYTDTQYF	TGTGCCAGCAGTGTGACGGGGTACACAGATACGCAGTATTTT
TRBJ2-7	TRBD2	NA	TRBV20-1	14	CSASQGGRRGEQYF	TGCAGTGCTAGTCAGGGCGGGAGAAGAGGGGAGCAGTACTTC
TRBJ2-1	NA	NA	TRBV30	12	CAWSGSYNEQFF	TGTGCCTGGAGTGGTAGTTACAATGAGCAGTTCTTC
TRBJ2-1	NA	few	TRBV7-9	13	CASSGSSYNEQFF	TGTGCCAGTAGCGGCAGCTCCTACAATGAGCAGTTCTTC
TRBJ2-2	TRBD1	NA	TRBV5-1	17	CASSLAPPTGNSGELFF	TGCGCCAGCAGCTTGGCCCCCCCGACAGGGAATAGTGGGGAGCTGTTTTTT
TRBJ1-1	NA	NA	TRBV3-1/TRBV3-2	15	CASSWSASVDTEAFF	TGTGCCAGCAGCTGGAGCGCCTCGGTTGACACTGAAGCTTTCTTT
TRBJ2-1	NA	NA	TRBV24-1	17	CATSDLSWGGDYNEQFF	TGTGCCACCAGTGATTTGTCTTGGGGCGGGGACTACAATGAGCAGTTCTTC
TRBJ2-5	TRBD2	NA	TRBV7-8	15	CASSLTSGIKETQYF	TGTGCCAGCAGCTTAACTAGCGGGATAAAAGAGACCCAGTACTTC
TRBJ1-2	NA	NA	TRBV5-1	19	CASWGRPDSETTVVDGYTF	TGCGCCAGCTGGGGGAGGCCCGACAGCGAGACTACTGTTGTTGATGGCTACACCTTC
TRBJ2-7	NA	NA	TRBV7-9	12	CASSLREYEQYF	TGTGCCAGCAGCTTACGGGAGTACGAGCAGTACTTC
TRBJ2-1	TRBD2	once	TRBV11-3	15	CASSLLAATYNEQFF	TGTGCCAGCAGCTTACTAGCGGCAACATACAATGAGCAGTTCTTC
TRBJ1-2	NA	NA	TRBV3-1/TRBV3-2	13	CASSHPQGSEYTF	TGTGCCAGCAGCCATCCCCAGGGCAGCGAATACACCTTC
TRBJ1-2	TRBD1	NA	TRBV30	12	CAWTSGGNGYTF	TGTGCCTGGACGTCAGGGGGCAATGGCTACACCTTC
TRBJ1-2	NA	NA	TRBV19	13	CASSQAGPYGYTF	TGTGCCAGTAGTCAGGCAGGGCCCTATGGCTACACCTTC
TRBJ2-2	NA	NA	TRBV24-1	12	CATSVNTGELFF	TGTGCCACCAGTGTAAACACCGGGGAGCTGTTTTTT
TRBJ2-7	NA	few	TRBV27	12	CASSSAGTEQYF	TGTGCCAGCAGTTCCGCGGGAACCGAGCAGTACTTC
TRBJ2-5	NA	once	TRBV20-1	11	CSAGTWETQYF	TGCAGTGCAGGGACTTGGGAGACCCAGTACTTC
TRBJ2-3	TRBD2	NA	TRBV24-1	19	CATSDSRMTSGRAPDTQYF	TGTGCCACCAGTGATTCCCGGATGACTAGCGGGAGGGCCCCGGATACGCAGTATTTT
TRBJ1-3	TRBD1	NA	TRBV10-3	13	CAIQGAKGNTIYF	TGTGCCATTCAGGGGGCGAAGGGAAACACCATATATTTT
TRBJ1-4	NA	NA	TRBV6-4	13	CASSDTGNEKLFF	TGTGCCAGCAGTGATACAGGGAATGAAAAACTGTTTTTT
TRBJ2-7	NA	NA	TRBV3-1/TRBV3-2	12	CASSQVRYEQYF	TGTGCCAGCAGCCAAGTTCGGTACGAGCAGTACTTC